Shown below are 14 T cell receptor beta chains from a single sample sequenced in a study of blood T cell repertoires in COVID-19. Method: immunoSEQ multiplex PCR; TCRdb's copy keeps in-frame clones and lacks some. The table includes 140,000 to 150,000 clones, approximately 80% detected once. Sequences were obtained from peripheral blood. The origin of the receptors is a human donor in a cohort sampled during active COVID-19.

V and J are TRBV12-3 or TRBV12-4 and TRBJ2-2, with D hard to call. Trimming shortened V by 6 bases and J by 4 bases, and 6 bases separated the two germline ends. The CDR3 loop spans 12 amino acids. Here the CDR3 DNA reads TGTGCCAGCAGCCCGAGCACCGGGGAGCTGTTTTTT. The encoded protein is CASSPSTGELFF.

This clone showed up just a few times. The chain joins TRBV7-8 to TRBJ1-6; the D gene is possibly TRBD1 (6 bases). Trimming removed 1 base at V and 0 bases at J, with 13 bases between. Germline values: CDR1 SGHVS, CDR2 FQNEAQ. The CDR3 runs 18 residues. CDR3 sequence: CASSLVAGTSSYNSPLHF. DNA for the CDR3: TGTGCCAGCAGCTTAGTGGCAGGGACAAGCTCCTATAATTCACCCCTCCACTTT.

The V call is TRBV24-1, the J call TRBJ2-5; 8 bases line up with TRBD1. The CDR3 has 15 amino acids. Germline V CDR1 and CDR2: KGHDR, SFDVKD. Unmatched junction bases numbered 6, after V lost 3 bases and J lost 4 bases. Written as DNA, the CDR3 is TGTGCCACCAGTGATCCGACAGGGGAGCGAGAGACCCAGTACTTC. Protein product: CATSDPTGERETQYF.

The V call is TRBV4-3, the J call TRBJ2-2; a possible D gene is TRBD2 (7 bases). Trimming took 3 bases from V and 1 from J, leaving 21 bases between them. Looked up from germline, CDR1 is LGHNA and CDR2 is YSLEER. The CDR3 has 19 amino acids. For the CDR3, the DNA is TGCGCCAGCAGCCAGGCCCTGTTGGGGGGGGGCCTGAACACCGGGGAGCTGTTTTTT. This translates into CASSQALLGGGLNTGELFF.

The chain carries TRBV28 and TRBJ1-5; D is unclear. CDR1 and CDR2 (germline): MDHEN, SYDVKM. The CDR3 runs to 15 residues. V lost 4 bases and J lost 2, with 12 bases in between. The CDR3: CASSYNPSGNQPQHF. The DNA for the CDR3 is TGTGCCAGCAGTTATAACCCCTCGGGCAATCAGCCCCAGCATTTT.

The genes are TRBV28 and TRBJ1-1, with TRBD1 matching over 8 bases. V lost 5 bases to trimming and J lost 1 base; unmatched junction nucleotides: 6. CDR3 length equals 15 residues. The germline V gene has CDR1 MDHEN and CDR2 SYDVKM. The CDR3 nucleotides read TGTGCCAGCAGTCCCCGCGGGACAGGGAACACTGAAGCTTTCTTT. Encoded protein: CASSPRGTGNTEAFF.

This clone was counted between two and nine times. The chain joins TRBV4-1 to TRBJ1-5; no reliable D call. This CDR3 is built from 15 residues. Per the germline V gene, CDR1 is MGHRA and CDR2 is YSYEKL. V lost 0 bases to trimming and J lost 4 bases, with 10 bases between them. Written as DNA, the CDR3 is TGCGCCAGCAGCCAAGATACCAGAATAAATCAGCCCCAGCATTTT. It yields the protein CASSQDTRINQPQHF.

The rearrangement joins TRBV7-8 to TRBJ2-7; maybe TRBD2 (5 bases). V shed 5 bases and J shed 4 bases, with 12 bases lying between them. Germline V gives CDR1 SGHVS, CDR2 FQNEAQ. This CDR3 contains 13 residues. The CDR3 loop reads CASSLEAGYEQYF. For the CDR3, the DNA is TGTGCCAGCAGCCTGGAGGCCGGATACGAGCAGTACTTC. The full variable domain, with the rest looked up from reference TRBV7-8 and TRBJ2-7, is GAGVSQSPRYKVAKRGQDVALRCDPISGHVSLFWYQQALGQGPEFLTYFQNEAQLDKSGLPSDRFFAERPEGSVSTLKIQRTQQEDSAVYLCASSLEAGYEQYFGPGTRLTVT.

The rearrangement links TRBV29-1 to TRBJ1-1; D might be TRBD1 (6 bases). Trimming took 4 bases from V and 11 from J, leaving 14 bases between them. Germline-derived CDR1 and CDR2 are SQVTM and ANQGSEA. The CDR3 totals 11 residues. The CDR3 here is CSVGDAGAAFF. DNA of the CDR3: TGCAGCGTTGGAGATGCGGGGGCGGCTTTCTTT.

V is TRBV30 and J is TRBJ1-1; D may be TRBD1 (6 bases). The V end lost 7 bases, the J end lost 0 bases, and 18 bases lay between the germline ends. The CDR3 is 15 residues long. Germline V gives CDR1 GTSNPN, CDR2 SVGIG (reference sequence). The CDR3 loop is CASDRGGVLNTEAFF. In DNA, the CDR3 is TGTGCCTCGGACCGAGGGGGGGTGTTGAACACTGAAGCTTTCTTT.

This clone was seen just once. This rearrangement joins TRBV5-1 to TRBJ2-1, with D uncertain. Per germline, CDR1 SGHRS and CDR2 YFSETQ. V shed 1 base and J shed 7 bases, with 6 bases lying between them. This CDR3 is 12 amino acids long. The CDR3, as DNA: TGCGCCAGCAGCTTGTTCTCGAATGAGCAGTTCTTC. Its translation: CASSLFSNEQFF.

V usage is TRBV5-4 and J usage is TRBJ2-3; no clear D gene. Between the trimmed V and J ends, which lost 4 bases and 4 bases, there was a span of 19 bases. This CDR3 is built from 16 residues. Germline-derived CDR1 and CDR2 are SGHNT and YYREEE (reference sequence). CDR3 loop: CASSPVSLRVADTQYF. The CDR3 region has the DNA TGTGCCAGCAGCCCTGTTTCGCTCCGGGTAGCAGATACGCAGTATTTT.

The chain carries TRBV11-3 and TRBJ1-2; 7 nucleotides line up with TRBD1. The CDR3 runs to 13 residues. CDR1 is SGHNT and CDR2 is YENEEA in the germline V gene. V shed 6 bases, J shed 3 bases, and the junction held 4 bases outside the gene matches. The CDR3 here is CASSLDRDYGYTF. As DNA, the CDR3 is TGTGCCAGCAGTCTCGACAGGGACTATGGCTACACCTTC.

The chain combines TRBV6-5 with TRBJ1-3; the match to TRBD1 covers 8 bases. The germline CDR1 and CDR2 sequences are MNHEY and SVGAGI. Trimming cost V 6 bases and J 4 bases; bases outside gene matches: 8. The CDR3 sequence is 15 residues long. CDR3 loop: CASSLEGDRGNTIYF. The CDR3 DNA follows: TGTGCCAGCAGCCTGGAGGGGGACAGGGGAAACACCATATATTTT.